This T cell receptor (beta chain) appears in the sequencing data of a study of cytomegalovirus exposure and HLA in healthy donors. PCR amplification relied on 60 Vbeta primers (plus 13 Jbeta primers). Assay used: immunoSEQ multiplex PCR; TCRdb lists only in-frame clones, some missing. The sample lists approximately 90,000 clones; 76% were seen once. The CDR3 consists of 13 residues. Losses at the gene ends were 6 bases for V and 14 bases for J; bases not matched to a gene: 9. CDR1 and CDR2 from the germline V gene are KGHSH and LQKENI. The sample comprised PBMCs. The sequence derives from a male donor in good health and CMV-seronegative. This chain connects TRBV18 to TRBJ2-1; 11 nucleotides agree with TRBD1. CDR3 in DNA: TGTGCCAGCTCCCCCTCCCCGGGACAGGGGGAGTTCTTC. Its translation: CASSPSPGQGEFF.